A selection of T cell receptor beta chains follows, all from one sample in a study of shared clonotypes between healthy human individuals. Profiling relied on immunoSEQ multiplex PCR, and the TCRdb table lists in-frame clones only, not all of them. The table lists a few million clones, 80% to 95% of them singletons. The sequencing sample was made of naive CD4+ T cells from PBMCs. The receptor set was obtained from a man aged 18 to 29 in good health. Some clones in this sample may be carry-over from other donors' samples. The CDR3 runs from the conserved cysteine through the conserved F or W. D genes are given only for firm matches. The size entry is marked missing in some rows and otherwise reads once, few, many or a size class.

d_call	j_call	v_call	clone_size	cdr3_nt	cdr3_aa
TRBD2	TRBJ2-5	TRBV6-4	.	TGTGCCAGCAGTGCTGAGCGGGAGTCTGAGACCCAGTACTTC	CASSAERESETQYF
.	TRBJ1-3	TRBV5-1	.	TGCGCCAGCAGCTTGGAGGCACAGGGAAACACCATATATTTT	CASSLEAQGNTIYF
TRBD1	TRBJ2-7	TRBV18	.	TGTGCCAGCTCACCACAGTCACAGGGGCCTTACGAGCAGTACTTC	CASSPQSQGPYEQYF
.	TRBJ1-3	TRBV11-2	.	TGTGCCAGCAGCTTAGATCGGTTAGCTGGAAACACCATATATTTT	CASSLDRLAGNTIYF
TRBD2	TRBJ2-7	TRBV5-8	few	TGTGCCAGCAGCTTGGTTCCTAGCGGAAGGAGCTCCTACGAGCAGTACTTC	CASSLVPSGRSSYEQYF
.	TRBJ1-1	TRBV5-1	.	TGCGCCAGCAGCTTGGGAGGGAGCAACACTGAAGCTTTCTTT	CASSLGGSNTEAFF
.	TRBJ2-1	TRBV20-1	.	TGCAGTGCTTCCAGTGAGGTTGAGCAGTTCTTC	CSASSEVEQFF
TRBD1	TRBJ1-1	TRBV2	.	TGTGCCAGTAACAGGGGCTTGAACACTGAAGCTTTCTTT	CASNRGLNTEAFF
.	TRBJ1-2	TRBV20-1	.	TGCAGTGCTAGTCTTGGTCCGGGCTACACCTTC	CSASLGPGYTF
.	TRBJ2-3	TRBV28	.	TGTGCCAGCAGTTTAATAGGCAGGGGATATACGCAGTATTTT	CASSLIGRGYTQYF
TRBD1	TRBJ1-2	TRBV2	.	TGTGCCAGCAGTCGGCGGGACAGGGGGCAGTTTAATGGCTACACCTTC	CASSRRDRGQFNGYTF
.	TRBJ2-7	TRBV6-1	.	TGTGCCAGCAGTGCCCTTTCTCGGTCCTACGAGCAGTACTTC	CASSALSRSYEQYF
.	TRBJ2-7	TRBV30	.	TGTGCCTGGAGCTTGAGCGTGGAGCAGTACTTC	CAWSLSVEQYF
TRBD1	TRBJ2-7	TRBV6-5	.	TGTGCCAGCAGTTACGAGGGGGCGAGGAACGAGCAGTACTTC	CASSYEGARNEQYF
.	TRBJ2-4	TRBV6-6	.	TGTGCCAACCCAGGGGAGACGGACATTCAGTACTTC	CANPGETDIQYF
.	TRBJ2-3	TRBV9	.	TGTGCCAGCAGCGATCAGTACGGCCAAGATACGCAGTATTTT	CASSDQYGQDTQYF
.	TRBJ1-2	TRBV18	.	TGTGCCAGCTCACCAATAGGGGAAGGCGGCTATGGCTACACCTTC	CASSPIGEGGYGYTF
TRBD2	TRBJ2-1	TRBV15	.	TGTGCCACCAGCAGAGGGCTTAGCGGGGCAAGCTCCTACAATGAGCAGTTCTTC	CATSRGLSGASSYNEQFF
TRBD2	TRBJ2-5	TRBV7-6	.	TGTGCCAGCAGCTTGCTAGCGGGCCTTCAAGAGACCCAGTACTTC	CASSLLAGLQETQYF
TRBD1	TRBJ2-5	TRBV5-1	.	TGCGCCAGCAGCTTTGGGACAGGGGAAGAGACCCAGTACTTC	CASSFGTGEETQYF
TRBD1	TRBJ1-5	TRBV28	.	TGTGCCAGCAGGACCGTACAGGGGGTGGGGAATCAGCCCCAGCATTTT	CASRTVQGVGNQPQHF
.	TRBJ2-2	TRBV5-6	.	TGTGCCAGCGGGGCAGCGACCGCGAACACCGGGGAGCTGTTTTTT	CASGAATANTGELFF
.	TRBJ2-3	TRBV5-1	.	TGCGCCAGCAGCTTGACGGCGGAGGGAGATACGCAGTATTTT	CASSLTAEGDTQYF
.	TRBJ1-3	TRBV4-1	.	TGCGCCAGCAGCCAAGAGGGCGGTACTGGAAACACCATATATTTT	CASSQEGGTGNTIYF
.	TRBJ2-5	TRBV5-1	.	TGCGCCAGCAGCTTGGGTTCGGGGGACCAAGAGACCCAGTACTTC	CASSLGSGDQETQYF
.	TRBJ2-5	TRBV11-3	.	TGTGCCAGCAGCCCCGGGAGTGGAGGGGAGACCCAGTACTTC	CASSPGSGGETQYF
TRBD2	TRBJ2-3	TRBV6-4	.	TGTGCCAGCAGCATAGGACTAGCGGGCACAGATACGCAGTATTTT	CASSIGLAGTDTQYF
.	TRBJ1-5	TRBV7-2	.	TGTGCCAGCAGCTTATTCGGAAATCAGCCCCAGCATTTT	CASSLFGNQPQHF
.	TRBJ2-2	TRBV5-1	.	TGCGCCAGCAGCGCCGCTCCCCAGCCCGGGGAGCTGTTTTTT	CASSAAPQPGELFF
.	TRBJ1-3	TRBV30	.	TGTGCCTGGAGTGTACGGGGGGCGTATGCTGGAAACACCATATATTTT	CAWSVRGAYAGNTIYF
.	TRBJ2-7	TRBV5-1	.	TGCGCCAGCAGCTCTGCCTACGAGCAGTACTTC	CASSSAYEQYF
TRBD1	TRBJ2-7	TRBV5-4	.	TGTGCCAGCAGAGGGGGACAGCAGAGCTACTACGAGCAGTACTTC	CASRGGQQSYYEQYF
TRBD1	TRBJ2-6	TRBV19	.	TGTGCCAGTAGTACCCGGGACAGCCCCTCTGGGGCCAACGTCCTGACTTTC	CASSTRDSPSGANVLTF
.	TRBJ1-1	TRBV19	.	TGTGCCAGTAATATAGGACGGACCCACCGACGCACTGAAGCTTTCTTT	CASNIGRTHRRTEAFF
.	TRBJ2-5	TRBV6-1	.	TGTGCCAGCACCCCTGTTTACTCCTCAGCAGAGACCCAGTACTTC	CASTPVYSSAETQYF
TRBD1	TRBJ1-1	TRBV19	.	TGTGCCAGTAGTATTAAAATGGGAGGACAGGGGGCTCCTTTCTTT	CASSIKMGGQGAPFF
.	TRBJ1-3	TRBV9	.	TGTGCCAGCAGCGTATCGGACATCCGGGCCTCTGGAAACACCATATATTTT	CASSVSDIRASGNTIYF
.	TRBJ1-1	TRBV29-1	few	TGCAGCGTTCCAGTCCGCACTGAAGCTTTCTTT	CSVPVRTEAFF
.	TRBJ1-1	TRBV30	few	TGTGCCTGGAGTGTTACACGGGGGAACACTGAAGCTTTCTTT	CAWSVTRGNTEAFF
.	TRBJ1-2	TRBV11-2	.	TGTGCCAGCAGCTTAGGGGTTAGCGGGAACTATGGCTACACCTTC	CASSLGVSGNYGYTF
TRBD2	TRBJ2-1	TRBV4-3	.	TGCGCCAGCAGCCAAGATCCAGCAGGGACTAGCGGGAGTTTAGGAAATGAGCAGTTCTTC	CASSQDPAGTSGSLGNEQFF
.	TRBJ2-7	TRBV28	.	TGTGCCAGCAGTTTGGGCGGTTCCTACGAGCAGTACTTC	CASSLGGSYEQYF